This is a list of T cell receptor beta chains from one sample in a study of cytomegalovirus exposure and HLA in healthy donors. Repertoires were generated with immunoSEQ multiplex PCR, while TCRdb's copy carries only in-frame clones and drops some. Of around 730 clones in the sample, nearly 55% were seen once. Sequencing was carried out using PBMCs. The receptor set was obtained from a man aged 35 to 55 in good health and CMV-seronegative. The CDR3 runs from the conserved cysteine through the conserved F or W. D genes are given only for firm matches. Not all rows give a size; the values are once, few, many and, for expanded clones, a class.

clone size: .
D gene: .
V gene: TRBV7-6
J gene: TRBJ2-5
CDR3 DNA: TGTGCCAGCAGCATAACCCCGGGTACAGAGACCCAGTACTTC
CDR3 protein: CASSITPGTETQYF

clone size: large
D gene: .
V gene: TRBV6-5
J gene: TRBJ2-5
CDR3 DNA: TGTGCCAGCAGTTACGGTGGGAGTAAGACCCAGTACTTC
CDR3 protein: CASSYGGSKTQYF

clone size: once
D gene: .
V gene: TRBV6-6
J gene: TRBJ2-3
CDR3 DNA: TGTGCCAGCAGTTACAATGGGCCGCCGAGCACAGATACGCAGTATTTT
CDR3 protein: CASSYNGPPSTDTQYF

clone size: .
D gene: TRBD2
V gene: TRBV29-1
J gene: TRBJ2-1
CDR3 DNA: TGCAGCGCCGCCAGACGCCCGGGACTAGCGGGTTTCTACAATGAGCAGTTCTTC
CDR3 protein: CSAARRPGLAGFYNEQFF

clone size: .
D gene: TRBD2
V gene: TRBV16
J gene: TRBJ2-7
CDR3 DNA: TGTGCCAGCAGCCCCCCGGGACTAGCAAATTCCGAGCAGTACTTC
CDR3 protein: CASSPPGLANSEQYF

clone size: .
D gene: TRBD2
V gene: TRBV18
J gene: TRBJ2-2
CDR3 DNA: TGTGCCAGCTCACCGGCACCTACTGGGAGGGGCACCGGGGAGCTGTTTTTT
CDR3 protein: CASSPAPTGRGTGELFF

clone size: large
D gene: TRBD2
V gene: TRBV28
J gene: TRBJ2-1
CDR3 DNA: TGTGCCAGCAGTTTGGGGGGGTACAATGAGCAGTTCTTC
CDR3 protein: CASSLGGYNEQFF

clone size: large
D gene: TRBD2
V gene: TRBV7-9
J gene: TRBJ2-2
CDR3 DNA: TGTGCCAGCAGCCCAGTTGGATTGACTAGCGGGAGGGGGGAGCTGTTTTTT
CDR3 protein: CASSPVGLTSGRGELFF

clone size: .
D gene: .
V gene: TRBV19
J gene: TRBJ2-7
CDR3 DNA: TGTGCCAGTAGTATTTCATGGGCAGGGGCGGCCTACGAGCAGTACTTC
CDR3 protein: CASSISWAGAAYEQYF

clone size: few
D gene: TRBD1
V gene: TRBV27
J gene: TRBJ2-7
CDR3 DNA: TGTGCCAGCAGTTCCAATAAACCCGGACAGGGCCACGAGCAGTACTTC
CDR3 protein: CASSSNKPGQGHEQYF

clone size: .
D gene: TRBD1
V gene: TRBV9
J gene: TRBJ2-3
CDR3 DNA: TGTGCCAGCAGCGAGGGGACAGGAGGGGATACGCAGTATTTT
CDR3 protein: CASSEGTGGDTQYF

clone size: .
D gene: .
V gene: TRBV7-9
J gene: TRBJ2-7
CDR3 DNA: TGTGCCAGCAGCTCCCACGCAGGGGAAGGTTACGAGCAGTACTTC
CDR3 protein: CASSSHAGEGYEQYF

clone size: .
D gene: .
V gene: TRBV27
J gene: TRBJ2-7
CDR3 DNA: TGTGCCAGCAGTTTAGGTTCAGGCGAGCAGTACTTC
CDR3 protein: CASSLGSGEQYF

clone size: few
D gene: .
V gene: TRBV28
J gene: TRBJ1-1
CDR3 DNA: TGTGCCAGCAGTGGCAGGGGCCTAAGTGAAGCTTTCTTT
CDR3 protein: CASSGRGLSEAFF

clone size: large
D gene: .
V gene: TRBV28
J gene: TRBJ2-7
CDR3 DNA: TGTGCCAGCAGTTTACCGGGCACAGGAGATAAGTACGAGCAGTACTTC
CDR3 protein: CASSLPGTGDKYEQYF

clone size: .
D gene: .
V gene: TRBV6-1
J gene: TRBJ2-3
CDR3 DNA: TGTGCCAGCAGTGATGTGGTCGGATCGAGGACTGCGCACACAGATACGCAGTATTTT
CDR3 protein: CASSDVVGSRTAHTDTQYF

clone size: few
D gene: TRBD2
V gene: TRBV2
J gene: TRBJ2-5
CDR3 DNA: TGTGCCAGCAAAGCTAGCGGCCAAGAGACCCAGTACTTC
CDR3 protein: CASKASGQETQYF

clone size: few
D gene: .
V gene: TRBV4-3
J gene: TRBJ2-7
CDR3 DNA: TGCGCCAGCAGCCAGGACCGGACAGCCTCCTACGAGCAGTACTTC
CDR3 protein: CASSQDRTASYEQYF

clone size: .
D gene: TRBD2
V gene: TRBV6-6
J gene: TRBJ2-7
CDR3 DNA: TGTGCCAGCGGGGGGAGGGCCTACGAGCAGTACTTC
CDR3 protein: CASGGRAYEQYF

clone size: .
D gene: .
V gene: TRBV7-9
J gene: TRBJ2-5
CDR3 DNA: TGTTCCAGCAGCCAGGGGGGACGGGGCCAGTACTTC
CDR3 protein: CSSSQGGRGQYF

clone size: few
D gene: TRBD2
V gene: TRBV4-2
J gene: TRBJ2-2
CDR3 DNA: TGTGCCAGCAGCCAAGAGGCGGGAGTCGGGGAGCTGTTTTTT
CDR3 protein: CASSQEAGVGELFF

clone size: .
D gene: .
V gene: TRBV6-6
J gene: TRBJ2-1
CDR3 DNA: TGTGCCAGCAGTTCAGGGATATCCTACAATGAGCAGTTCTTC
CDR3 protein: CASSSGISYNEQFF

clone size: .
D gene: TRBD2
V gene: TRBV6-6
J gene: TRBJ2-5
CDR3 DNA: TGTGCCAGCAGTGGACTAGCGGGACAGGTGGAGACCCAGTACTTC
CDR3 protein: CASSGLAGQVETQYF

clone size: .
D gene: TRBD2
V gene: TRBV6-5
J gene: TRBJ2-7
CDR3 DNA: TGTGCCAGCAGTTATGATTCAGCGGGGTCTACTTACGAGCAGTACTTC
CDR3 protein: CASSYDSAGSTYEQYF

clone size: .
D gene: TRBD2
V gene: TRBV27
J gene: TRBJ2-7
CDR3 DNA: TGTGCCAGCAGTTTCTCGAGCGGGATGGTTTCCTACGAGCAGTACTTC
CDR3 protein: CASSFSSGMVSYEQYF

clone size: .
D gene: .
V gene: TRBV7-9
J gene: TRBJ1-2
CDR3 DNA: TGTTCCAGCAGCTTATTAGAGGCTGGCTACACCTTC
CDR3 protein: CSSSLLEAGYTF

clone size: .
D gene: TRBD2
V gene: TRBV4-2
J gene: TRBJ2-3
CDR3 DNA: TGTGCCAGCAGCAAAGGAGCGGGAGGCACAGATACGCAGTATTTT
CDR3 protein: CASSKGAGGTDTQYF

clone size: .
D gene: TRBD2
V gene: TRBV4-1
J gene: TRBJ2-7
CDR3 DNA: TGCGCCAGCAGCCACATACGACCCCGGGGGGGACCCTACGAGCAGTACTTC
CDR3 protein: CASSHIRPRGGPYEQYF